These T cell receptor beta chains were read from a single sample in a study of shared T cell receptors in the human thymus. Profiled with immunoSEQ multiplex PCR; TCRdb holds only in-frame clones, not every one. The table records roughly 560,000 clones, around three quarters of them present only once. This sample was shared with a second study, whose subject was human thymus T cells.

Sequencing was performed on thymocytes. These receptor sequences come from a boy in the first two years of life with a congenital heart defect. Both conserved end residues are part of each CDR3.

v_call,cdr3_aa
TRBV9,CASSVTGGGGPNTEAFF
TRBV30,CAWSAGGAGHYEQYF
TRBV6-1,CASSEKRGRGELFF
TRBV15,CATSRQKREGRYF
TRBV9,CASSAGNSGIEYTGELFF
TRBV2,CASNLSGNLYEQYF
TRBV25-1,CASSEGPGGVSGANVLTF
TRBV11-2,CASSLGLGPIDTQYF
TRBV28,CASSLTGMKNIQYF
TRBV28,CASSLRDRGSKPQHF
TRBV18,CASSRQYSGEETQYF